The clone carrying this T cell receptor beta chain was counted at least ten times. This sample was included in a study of lung T cells in sarcoidosis with Löfgren's syndrome. CDR3 length equals 13 residues. Germline CDR1 and CDR2: DFQATT and SNEGSKA (reference sequence). Trimming cost V 1 base and J 5 bases, with 10 bases left between them. TCRdb passed the reads through MiXCR, listing each CDR3 protein once. This sample has more than 50,000 distinct CDR3 sequences, with about 20% found just once. This clonotype originated in a human donor with sarcoidosis (Löfgren's syndrome or another form), or a control subject (not recorded which). Sequences were obtained from CD4+ T cells from PBMCs. The chain combines TRBV20-1 with TRBJ2-3, with a possible D match to TRBD1 (5 bases). The CDR3 reads CSARGQGLDTQYF. In nucleotides, the CDR3 is TGCAGTGCTAGAGGTCAGGGTCTAGATACGCAGTATTTT.